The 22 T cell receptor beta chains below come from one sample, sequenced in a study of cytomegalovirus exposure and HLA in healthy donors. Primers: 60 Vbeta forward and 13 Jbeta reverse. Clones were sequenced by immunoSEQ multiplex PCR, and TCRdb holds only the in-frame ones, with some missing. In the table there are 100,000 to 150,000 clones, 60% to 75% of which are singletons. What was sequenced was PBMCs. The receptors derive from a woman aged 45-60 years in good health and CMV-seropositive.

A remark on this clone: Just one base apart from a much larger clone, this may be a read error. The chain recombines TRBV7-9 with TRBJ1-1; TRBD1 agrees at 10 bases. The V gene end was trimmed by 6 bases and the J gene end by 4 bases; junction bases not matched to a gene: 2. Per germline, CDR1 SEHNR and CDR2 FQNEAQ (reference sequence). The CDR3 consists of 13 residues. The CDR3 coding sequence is TGTGCCAGCAGGCGGGACAGGGGCACTGAAGCTTTCTTT. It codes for CASRRDRGTEAFF.

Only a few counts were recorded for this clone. The CDR3 here is CASRREDTQYF. The CDR3 DNA sequence: TGTGCCAGCAGGCGGGAGGATACGCAGTATTTT. The chain carries TRBV6-1 and TRBJ2-3; 7 bases are shared with TRBD2. The CDR3 length is 11 residues. From germline, CDR1 is MNHNS and CDR2 SASEGT. With V trimmed by 6 bases and J by 6 bases, 0 bases remained unmatched.

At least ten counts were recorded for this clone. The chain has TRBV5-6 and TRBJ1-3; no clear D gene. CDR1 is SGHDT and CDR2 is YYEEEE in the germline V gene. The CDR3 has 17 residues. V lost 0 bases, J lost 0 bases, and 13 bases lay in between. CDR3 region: CASSLGVSFVSGNTIYF. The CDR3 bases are TGTGCCAGCAGCTTGGGAGTCTCTTTCGTCTCTGGAAACACCATATATTTT. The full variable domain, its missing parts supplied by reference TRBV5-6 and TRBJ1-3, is DAGVTQSPTHLIKTRGQQVTLRCSPKSGHDTVSWYQQALGQGPQFIFQYYEEEERQRGNFPDRFSGHQFPNYSSELNVNALLLGDSALYLCASSLGVSFVSGNTIYFGEGSWLTVV.

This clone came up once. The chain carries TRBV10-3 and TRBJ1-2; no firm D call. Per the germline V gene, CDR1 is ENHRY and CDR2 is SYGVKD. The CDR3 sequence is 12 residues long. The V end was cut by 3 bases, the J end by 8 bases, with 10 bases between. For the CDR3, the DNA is TGTGCCATCAGTGACAGGTCCCTGGGCTACACCTTC. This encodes CAISDRSLGYTF.

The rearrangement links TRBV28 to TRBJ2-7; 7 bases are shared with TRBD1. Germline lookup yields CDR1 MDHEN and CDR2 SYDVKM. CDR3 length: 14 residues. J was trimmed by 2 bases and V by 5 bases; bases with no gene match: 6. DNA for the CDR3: TGTGCCAGCAGTGGGGGACAGTCCCCCTACGAGCAGTACTTC. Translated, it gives CASSGGQSPYEQYF. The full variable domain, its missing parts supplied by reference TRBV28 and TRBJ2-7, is DVKVTQSSRYLVKRTGEKVFLECVQDMDHENMFWYRQDPGLGLRLIYFSYDVKMKEKGDIPEGYSVSREKKERFSLILESASTNQTSMYLCASSGGQSPYEQYFGPGTRLTVT.

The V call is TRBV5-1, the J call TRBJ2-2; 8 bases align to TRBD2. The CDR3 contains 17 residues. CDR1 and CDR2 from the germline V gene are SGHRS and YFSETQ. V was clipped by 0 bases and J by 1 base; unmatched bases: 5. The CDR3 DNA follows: TGCGCCAGCAGCTTGGGGTCGAGCGGGGGGAACACCGGGGAGCTGTTTTTT. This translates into CASSLGSSGGNTGELFF.

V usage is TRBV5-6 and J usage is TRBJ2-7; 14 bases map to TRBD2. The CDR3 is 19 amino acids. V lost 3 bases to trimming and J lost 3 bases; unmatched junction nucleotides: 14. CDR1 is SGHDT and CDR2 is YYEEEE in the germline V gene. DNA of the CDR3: TGTGCCAGCAGCTCCCACGGACTAGCGGGGGGTAAAAAAGTCTACGAGCAGTACTTC. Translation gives CASSSHGLAGGKKVYEQYF.

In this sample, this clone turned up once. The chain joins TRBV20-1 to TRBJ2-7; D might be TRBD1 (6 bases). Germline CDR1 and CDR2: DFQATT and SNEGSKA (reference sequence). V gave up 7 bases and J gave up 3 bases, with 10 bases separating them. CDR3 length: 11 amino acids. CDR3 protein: CSVTRGYEQYF. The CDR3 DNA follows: TGCAGTGTTACCAGGGGCTACGAGCAGTACTTC.

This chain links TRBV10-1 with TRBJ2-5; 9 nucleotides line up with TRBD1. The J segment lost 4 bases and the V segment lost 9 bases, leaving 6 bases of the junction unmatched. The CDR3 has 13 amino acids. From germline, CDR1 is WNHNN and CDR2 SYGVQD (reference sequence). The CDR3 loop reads CARAGQGLETQYF. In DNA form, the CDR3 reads TGCGCCAGGGCGGGACAGGGTCTAGAGACCCAGTACTTC.

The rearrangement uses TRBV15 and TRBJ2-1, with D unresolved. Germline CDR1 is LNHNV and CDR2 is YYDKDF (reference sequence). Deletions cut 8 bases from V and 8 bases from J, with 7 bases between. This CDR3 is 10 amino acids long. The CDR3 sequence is CATALDEQFF. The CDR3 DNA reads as TGTGCCACCGCTCTAGATGAGCAGTTCTTC.

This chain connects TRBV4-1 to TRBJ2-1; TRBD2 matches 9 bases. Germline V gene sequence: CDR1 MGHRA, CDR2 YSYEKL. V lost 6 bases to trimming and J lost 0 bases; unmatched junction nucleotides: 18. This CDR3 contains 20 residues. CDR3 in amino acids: CASSGRGGSLHPSSYNEQFF. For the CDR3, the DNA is TGCGCCAGCAGTGGGCGGGGGGGGTCCCTTCACCCAAGCTCCTACAATGAGCAGTTCTTC.

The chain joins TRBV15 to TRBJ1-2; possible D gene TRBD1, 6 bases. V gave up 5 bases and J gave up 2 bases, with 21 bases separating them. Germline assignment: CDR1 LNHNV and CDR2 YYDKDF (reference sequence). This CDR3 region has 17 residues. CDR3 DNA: TGTGCCACCAGCGGTGGAACAGGGTCTATACCGAACTATGGCTACACCTTC. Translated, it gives CATSGGTGSIPNYGYTF.

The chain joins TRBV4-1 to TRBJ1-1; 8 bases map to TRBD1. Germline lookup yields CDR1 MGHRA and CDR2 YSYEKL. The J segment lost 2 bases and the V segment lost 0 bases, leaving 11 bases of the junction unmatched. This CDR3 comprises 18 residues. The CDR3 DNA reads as TGCGCCAGCAGCCAAGAGAGGATTGCAGGACAGGGAAACACTGAAGCTTTCTTT. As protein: CASSQERIAGQGNTEAFF.

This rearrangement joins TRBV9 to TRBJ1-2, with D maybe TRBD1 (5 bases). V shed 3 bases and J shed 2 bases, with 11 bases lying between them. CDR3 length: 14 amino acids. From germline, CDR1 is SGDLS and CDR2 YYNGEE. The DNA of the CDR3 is TGTGCCAGCAGCGGGGAGGGGATAAACTATGGCTACACCTTC. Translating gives CASSGEGINYGYTF.

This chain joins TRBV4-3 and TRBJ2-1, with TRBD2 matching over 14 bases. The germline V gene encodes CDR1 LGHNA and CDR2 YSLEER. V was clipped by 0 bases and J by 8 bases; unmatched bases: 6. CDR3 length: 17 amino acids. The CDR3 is CASSQDMTSGGADEQFF. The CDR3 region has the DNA TGCGCCAGCAGCCAAGATATGACTAGCGGGGGGGCGGATGAGCAGTTCTTC.

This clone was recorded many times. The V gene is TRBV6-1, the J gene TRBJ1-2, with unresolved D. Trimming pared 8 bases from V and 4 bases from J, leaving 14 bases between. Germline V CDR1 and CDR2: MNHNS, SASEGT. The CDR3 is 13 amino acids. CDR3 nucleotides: TGTGCCAGCTCTACCCCTCTTGTCTATGGCTACACCTTC. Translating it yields CASSTPLVYGYTF.

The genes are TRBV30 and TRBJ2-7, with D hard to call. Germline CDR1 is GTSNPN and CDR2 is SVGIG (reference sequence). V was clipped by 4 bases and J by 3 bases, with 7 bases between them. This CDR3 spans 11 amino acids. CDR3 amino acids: CAWTDRYEQYF. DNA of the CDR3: TGTGCCTGGACAGATCGCTACGAGCAGTACTTC.

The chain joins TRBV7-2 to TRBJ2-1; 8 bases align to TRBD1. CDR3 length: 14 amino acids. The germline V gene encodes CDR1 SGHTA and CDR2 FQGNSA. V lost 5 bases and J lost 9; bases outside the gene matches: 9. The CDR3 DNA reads TGTGCCAGCAGCCTCGGACAGGGCCGGGTTGAGCAGTTCTTC. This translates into CASSLGQGRVEQFF.

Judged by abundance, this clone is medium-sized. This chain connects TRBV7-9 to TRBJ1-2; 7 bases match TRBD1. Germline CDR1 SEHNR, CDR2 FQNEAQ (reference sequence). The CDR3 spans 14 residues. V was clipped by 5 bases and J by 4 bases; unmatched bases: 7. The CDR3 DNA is TGTGCCAGCAGCCCGACCCGGGACAGCTATGGCTACACCTTC. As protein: CASSPTRDSYGYTF.

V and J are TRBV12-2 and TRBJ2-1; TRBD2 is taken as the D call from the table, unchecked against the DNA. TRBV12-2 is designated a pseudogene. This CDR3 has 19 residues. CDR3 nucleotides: TGTGCAAGTCGCTTAGCGAGCGACGAATCACTGGACTGCTACAATGAGCAGTTCTTC. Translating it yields CASRLASDESLDCYNEQFF.

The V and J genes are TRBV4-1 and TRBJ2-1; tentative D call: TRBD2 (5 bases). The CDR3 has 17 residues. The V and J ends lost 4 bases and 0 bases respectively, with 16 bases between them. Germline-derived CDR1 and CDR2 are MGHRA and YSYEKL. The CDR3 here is CASSLEGEASSYNEQFF. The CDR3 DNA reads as TGCGCCAGCAGCCTAGAGGGTGAGGCCAGCTCCTACAATGAGCAGTTCTTC.

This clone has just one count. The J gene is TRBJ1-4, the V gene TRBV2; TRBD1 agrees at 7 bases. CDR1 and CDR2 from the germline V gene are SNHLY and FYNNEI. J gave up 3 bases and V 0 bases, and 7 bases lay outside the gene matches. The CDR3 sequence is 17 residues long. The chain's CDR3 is CASSEALRGQPNEKLFF. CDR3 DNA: TGTGCCAGCAGTGAAGCGCTTAGGGGACAGCCTAATGAAAAACTGTTTTTT. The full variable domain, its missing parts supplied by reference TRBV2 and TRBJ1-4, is EPEVTQTPSHQVTQMGQEVILRCVPISNHLYFYWYRQILGQKVEFLVSFYNNEISEKSEIFDDQFSVERPDGSNFTLKIRSTKLEDSAMYFCASSEALRGQPNEKLFFGSGTQLSVL.